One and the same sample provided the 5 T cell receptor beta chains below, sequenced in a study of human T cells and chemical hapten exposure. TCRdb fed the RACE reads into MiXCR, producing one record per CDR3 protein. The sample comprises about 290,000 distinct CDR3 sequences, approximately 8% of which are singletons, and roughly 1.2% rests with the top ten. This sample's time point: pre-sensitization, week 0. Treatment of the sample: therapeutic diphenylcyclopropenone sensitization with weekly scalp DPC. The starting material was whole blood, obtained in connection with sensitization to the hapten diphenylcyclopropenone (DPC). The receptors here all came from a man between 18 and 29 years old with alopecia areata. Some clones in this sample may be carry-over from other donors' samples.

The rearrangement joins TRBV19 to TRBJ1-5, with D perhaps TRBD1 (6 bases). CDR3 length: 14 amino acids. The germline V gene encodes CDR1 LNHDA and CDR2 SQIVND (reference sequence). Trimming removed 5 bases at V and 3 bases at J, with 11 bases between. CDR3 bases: TGTGCCAGTAGTGATACAGGGCTCAATCAGCCCCAGCATTTT. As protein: CASSDTGLNQPQHF.

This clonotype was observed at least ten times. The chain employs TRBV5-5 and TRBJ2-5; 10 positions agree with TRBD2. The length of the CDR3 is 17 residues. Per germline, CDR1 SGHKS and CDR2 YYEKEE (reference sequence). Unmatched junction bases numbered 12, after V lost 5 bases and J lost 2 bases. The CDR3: CASSPGLRAGGQETQYF. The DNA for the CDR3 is TGTGCCAGCAGTCCCGGATTACGAGCGGGGGGGCAAGAGACCCAGTACTTC.

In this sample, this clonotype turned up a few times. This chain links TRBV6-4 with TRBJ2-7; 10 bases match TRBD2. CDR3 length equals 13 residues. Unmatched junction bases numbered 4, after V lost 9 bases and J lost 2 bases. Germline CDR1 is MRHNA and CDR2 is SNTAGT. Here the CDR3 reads CARRTSGTYEQYV. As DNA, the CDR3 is TGTGCCAGACGGACTAGCGGTACCTACGAGCAGTACGTC.

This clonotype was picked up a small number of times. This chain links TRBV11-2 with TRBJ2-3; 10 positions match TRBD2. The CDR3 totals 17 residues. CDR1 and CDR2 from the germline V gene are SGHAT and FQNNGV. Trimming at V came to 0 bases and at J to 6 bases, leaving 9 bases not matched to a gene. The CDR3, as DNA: TGTGCCAGCAGCTTAGAAGGAGCGGGGGGGCCTCTGGATACGCAGTATTTT. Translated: CASSLEGAGGPLDTQYF.

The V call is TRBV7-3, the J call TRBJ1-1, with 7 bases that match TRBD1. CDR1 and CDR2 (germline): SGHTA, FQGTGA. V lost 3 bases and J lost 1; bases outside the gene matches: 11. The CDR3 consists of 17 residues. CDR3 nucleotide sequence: TGTGCCAGCAGCTTCCCCTCCAGGGGGGACCAGAACACTGAAGCTTTCTTT. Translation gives CASSFPSRGDQNTEAFF.